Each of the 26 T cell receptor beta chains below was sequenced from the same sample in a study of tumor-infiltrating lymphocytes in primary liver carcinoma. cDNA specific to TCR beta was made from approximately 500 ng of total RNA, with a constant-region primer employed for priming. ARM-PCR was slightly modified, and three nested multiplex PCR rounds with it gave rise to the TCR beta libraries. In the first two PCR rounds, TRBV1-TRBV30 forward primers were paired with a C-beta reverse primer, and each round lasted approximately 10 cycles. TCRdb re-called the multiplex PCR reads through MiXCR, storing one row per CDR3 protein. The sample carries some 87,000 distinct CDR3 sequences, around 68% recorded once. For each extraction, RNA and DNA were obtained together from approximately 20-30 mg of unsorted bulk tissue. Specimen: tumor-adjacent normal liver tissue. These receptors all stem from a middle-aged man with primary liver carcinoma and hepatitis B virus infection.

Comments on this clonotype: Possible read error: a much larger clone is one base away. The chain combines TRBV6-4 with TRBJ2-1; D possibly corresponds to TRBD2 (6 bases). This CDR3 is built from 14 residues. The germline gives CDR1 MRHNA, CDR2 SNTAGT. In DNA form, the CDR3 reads TGTGTCAGCAAAGGGACTCCAGAGCACAATGAGCAGTTCTTC. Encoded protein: CVSKGTPEHNEQFF.

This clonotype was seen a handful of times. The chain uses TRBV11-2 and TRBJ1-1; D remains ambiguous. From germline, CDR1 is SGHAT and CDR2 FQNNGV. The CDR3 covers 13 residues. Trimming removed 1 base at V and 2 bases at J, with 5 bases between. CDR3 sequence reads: CASSLVDNTEAFF. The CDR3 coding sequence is TGTGCCAGCAGCTTAGTAGACAACACTGAAGCTTTCTTT. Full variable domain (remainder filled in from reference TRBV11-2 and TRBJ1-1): EAGVAQSPRYKIIEKRQSVAFWCNPISGHATLYWYQQILGQGPKLLIQFQNNGVVDDSQLPKDRFSAERLKGVDSTLKIQPAKLEDSAVYLCASSLVDNTEAFFGQGTRLTVV.

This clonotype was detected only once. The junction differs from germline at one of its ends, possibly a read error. The CDR3 DNA sequence: TGTGCCAGCAACCAAATAGAGACGTGGCAGCCCCAGCATTTT. This translates into CASNQIETWQPQHF. J is TRBJ1-5 and V is TRBV4-2, with D hard to call. The CDR3 length is 14 residues. The germline gives CDR1 LGHNA, CDR2 YNFKEQ.

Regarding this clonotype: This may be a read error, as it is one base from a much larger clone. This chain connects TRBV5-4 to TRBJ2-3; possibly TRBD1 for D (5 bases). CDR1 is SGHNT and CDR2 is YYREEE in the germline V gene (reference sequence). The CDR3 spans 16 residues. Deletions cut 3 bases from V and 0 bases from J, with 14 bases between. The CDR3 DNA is TGTGCCAGCAGCTGGTCCAGGGAAGCTAGCACAGATACGCAGTATTTT. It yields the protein CASSWSREASTDTQYF.

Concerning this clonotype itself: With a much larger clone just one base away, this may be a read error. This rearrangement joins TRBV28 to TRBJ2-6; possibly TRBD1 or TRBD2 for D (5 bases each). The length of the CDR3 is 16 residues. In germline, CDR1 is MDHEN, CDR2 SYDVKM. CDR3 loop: CASKELDVAGASVLTF. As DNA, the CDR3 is TGTGCCAGCAAAGAGCTAGACGTGGCCGGGGCCAGCGTCCTGACTTTC.

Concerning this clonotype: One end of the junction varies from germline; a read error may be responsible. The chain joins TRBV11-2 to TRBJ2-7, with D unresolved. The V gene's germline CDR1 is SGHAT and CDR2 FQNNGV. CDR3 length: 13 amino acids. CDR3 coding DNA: TGTGCTAGCAGCTTTAGGCTACTCTACGATCAGTACTTC. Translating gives CASSFRLLYDQYF.

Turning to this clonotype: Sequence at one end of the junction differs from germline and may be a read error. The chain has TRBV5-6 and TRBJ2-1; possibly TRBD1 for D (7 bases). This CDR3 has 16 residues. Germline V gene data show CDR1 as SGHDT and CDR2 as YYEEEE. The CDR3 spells CVSSLEGASSYNEQLF. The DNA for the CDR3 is TGTGTCAGCAGTTTGGAGGGGGCAAGCTCCTACAATGAGCAGCTCTTC.

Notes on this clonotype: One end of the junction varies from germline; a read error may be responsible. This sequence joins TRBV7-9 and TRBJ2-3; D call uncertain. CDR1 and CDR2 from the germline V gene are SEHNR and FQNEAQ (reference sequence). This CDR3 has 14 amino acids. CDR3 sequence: CASSLAQGTDTQYF. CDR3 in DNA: TGTGCCAGCAGCTTGGCCCAAGGCACAGATACACAGTATTTT.

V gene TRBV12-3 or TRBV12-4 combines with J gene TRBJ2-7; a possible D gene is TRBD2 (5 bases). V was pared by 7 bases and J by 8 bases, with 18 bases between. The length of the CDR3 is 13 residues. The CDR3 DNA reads TGTGCCAGCACCCGACGGGAATACCATAAGCAGTACTTC. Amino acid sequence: CASTRREYHKQYF.

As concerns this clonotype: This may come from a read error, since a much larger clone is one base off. The CDR3 region has the DNA TGTGCCAGCAGCTTGGAGTGGGTGTCTTCCTACAATGAGCAGTTCTTC. As protein: CASSLEWVSSYNEQFF. The J gene is TRBJ2-1, the V gene TRBV5-5; D unclear. Germline values: CDR1 SGHKS, CDR2 YYEKEE (reference sequence). The CDR3 has 16 residues. Trimming cost V 0 bases and J 1 base, with 11 bases left between them.

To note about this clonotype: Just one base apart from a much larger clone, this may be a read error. The CDR3 reads CTSSEEASGSNEQFF. The CDR3 DNA sequence: TGTACCAGCAGTGAAGAGGCTAGCGGGAGCAATGAGCAGTTCTTC. The chain has TRBV6-1 and TRBJ2-1; TRBD2 aligns across 10 bases. This CDR3 is 15 amino acids long. The germline V gene has CDR1 MNHNS and CDR2 SASEGT.

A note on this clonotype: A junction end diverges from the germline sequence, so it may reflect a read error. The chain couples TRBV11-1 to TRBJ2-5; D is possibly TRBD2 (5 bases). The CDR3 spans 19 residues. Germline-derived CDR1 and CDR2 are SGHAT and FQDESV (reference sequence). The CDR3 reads CASSPPLEVRKDLQETQHF. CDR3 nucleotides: TGTGCCAGCAGCCCGCCCCTGGAGGTCAGGAAGGACTTACAAGAGACCCAGCATTTC.

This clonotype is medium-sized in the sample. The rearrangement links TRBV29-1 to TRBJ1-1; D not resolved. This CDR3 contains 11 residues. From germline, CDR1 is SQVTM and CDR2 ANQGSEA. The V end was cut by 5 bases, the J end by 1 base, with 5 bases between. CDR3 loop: CSVSSNTEAFF. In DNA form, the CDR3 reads TGCAGCGTTTCTTCGAACACTGAAGCTTTCTTT.

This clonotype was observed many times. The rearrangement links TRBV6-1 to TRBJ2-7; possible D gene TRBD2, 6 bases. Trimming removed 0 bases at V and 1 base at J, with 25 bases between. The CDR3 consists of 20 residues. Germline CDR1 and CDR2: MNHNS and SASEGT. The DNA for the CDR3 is TGTGCCAGCAGTGAAGCTTTCGGGAGTAGGGGCGTCGGGCGGTCCTACGAGCAGTACTTC. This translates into CASSEAFGSRGVGRSYEQYF.

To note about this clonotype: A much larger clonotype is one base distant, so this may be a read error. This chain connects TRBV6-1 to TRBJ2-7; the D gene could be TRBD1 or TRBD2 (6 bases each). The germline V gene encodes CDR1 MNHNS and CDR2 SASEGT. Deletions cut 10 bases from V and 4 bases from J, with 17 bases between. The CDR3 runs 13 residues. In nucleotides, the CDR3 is TGTGCCACAAAAGAGGGGGGAAGTTACGAGCAGTACTTC. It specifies CATKEGGSYEQYF.

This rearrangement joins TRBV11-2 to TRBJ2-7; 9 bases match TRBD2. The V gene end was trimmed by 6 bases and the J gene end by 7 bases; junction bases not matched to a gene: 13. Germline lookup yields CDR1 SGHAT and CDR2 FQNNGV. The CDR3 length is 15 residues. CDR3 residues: CASSLKWREGIEQYF. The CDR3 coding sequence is TGTGCCAGCAGTTTAAAGTGGCGGGAGGGGATTGAGCAGTACTTC.

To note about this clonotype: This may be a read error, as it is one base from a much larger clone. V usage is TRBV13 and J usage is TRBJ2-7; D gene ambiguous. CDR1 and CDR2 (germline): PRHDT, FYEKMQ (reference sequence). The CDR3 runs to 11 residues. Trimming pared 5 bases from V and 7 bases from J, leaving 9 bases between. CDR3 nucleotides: TGTGCCAGCAGCAACAACAAGGAGCAGTACTTC. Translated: CASSNNKEQYF. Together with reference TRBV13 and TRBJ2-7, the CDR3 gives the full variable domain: AAGVIQSPRHLIKEKRETATLKCYPIPRHDTVYWYQQGPGQDPQFLISFYEKMQSDKGSIPDRFSAQQFSDYHSELNMSSLELGDSALYFCASSNNKEQYFGPGTRLTVT.

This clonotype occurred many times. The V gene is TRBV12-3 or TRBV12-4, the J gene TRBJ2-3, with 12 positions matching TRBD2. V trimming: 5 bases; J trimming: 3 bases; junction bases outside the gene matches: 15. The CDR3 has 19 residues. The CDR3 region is CASSASPGLAGGITDTQYF. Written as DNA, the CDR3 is TGTGCCAGCAGTGCGTCTCCGGGACTAGCGGGCGGAATAACAGATACGCAGTATTTT.

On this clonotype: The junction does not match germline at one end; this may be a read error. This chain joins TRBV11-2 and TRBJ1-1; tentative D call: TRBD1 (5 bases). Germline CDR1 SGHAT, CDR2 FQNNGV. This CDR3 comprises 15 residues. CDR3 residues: CVSSIDLGGRAEAFF. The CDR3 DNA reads TGTGTCAGCAGCATAGATCTGGGGGGAAGGGCTGAAGCTTTCTTT.

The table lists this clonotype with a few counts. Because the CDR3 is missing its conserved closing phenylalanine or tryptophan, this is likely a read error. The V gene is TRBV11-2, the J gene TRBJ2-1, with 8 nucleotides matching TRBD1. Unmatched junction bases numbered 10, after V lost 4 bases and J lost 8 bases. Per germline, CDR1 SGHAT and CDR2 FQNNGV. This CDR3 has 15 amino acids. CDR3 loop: CASSSGQGGIDEQFL. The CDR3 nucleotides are TGTGCCAGCAGCTCCGGACAGGGAGGTATAGATGAGCAGTTCTTA.

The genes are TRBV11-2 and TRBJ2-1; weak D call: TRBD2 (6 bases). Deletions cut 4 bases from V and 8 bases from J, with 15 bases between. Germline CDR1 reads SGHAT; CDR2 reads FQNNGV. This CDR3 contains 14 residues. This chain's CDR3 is CASSSAGPGDEQFF. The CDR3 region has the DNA TGTGCCAGCAGCTCAGCGGGCCCTGGAGATGAGCAGTTCTTC.

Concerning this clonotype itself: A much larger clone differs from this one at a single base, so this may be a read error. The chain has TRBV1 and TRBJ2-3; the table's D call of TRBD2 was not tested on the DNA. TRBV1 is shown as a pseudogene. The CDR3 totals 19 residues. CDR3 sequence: CTSSRVSSGTSGCTDTQYF. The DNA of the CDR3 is TGCACCAGCAGCCGAGTATCATCCGGGACTAGCGGATGCACAGATACGCAGTATTTT.

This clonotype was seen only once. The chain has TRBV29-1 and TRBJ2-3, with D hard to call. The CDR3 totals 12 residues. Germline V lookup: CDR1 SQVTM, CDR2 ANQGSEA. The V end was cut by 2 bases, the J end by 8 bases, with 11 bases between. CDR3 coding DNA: TGCAGCGTTGAACAGGCGACGACTACGCAGTATTTT. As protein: CSVEQATTTQYF.

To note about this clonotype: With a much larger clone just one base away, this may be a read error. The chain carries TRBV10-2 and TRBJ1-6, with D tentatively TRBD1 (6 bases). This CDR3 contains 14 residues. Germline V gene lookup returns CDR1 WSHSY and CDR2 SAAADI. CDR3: CVSTEMGDTSPLHF. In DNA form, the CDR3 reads TGCGTCAGCACCGAAATGGGGGACACCTCACCCCTCCACTTT.

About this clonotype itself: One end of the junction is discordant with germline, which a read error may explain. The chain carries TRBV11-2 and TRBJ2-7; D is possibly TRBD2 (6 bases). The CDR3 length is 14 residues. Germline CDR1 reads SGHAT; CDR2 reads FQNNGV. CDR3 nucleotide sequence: TGTGCTAGCAGCACACTAGCAGGGTCCTACGAGCAGTACTTC. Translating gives CASSTLAGSYEQYF.

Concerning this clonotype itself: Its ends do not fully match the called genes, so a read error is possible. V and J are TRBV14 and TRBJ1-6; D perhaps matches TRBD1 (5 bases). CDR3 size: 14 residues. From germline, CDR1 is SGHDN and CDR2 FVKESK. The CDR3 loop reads CVSSQWGGNSPLHF. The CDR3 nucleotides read TGTGTCAGCAGCCAATGGGGGGGTAATTCACCCCTCCACTTT.